The present T cell receptor beta chain was sequenced within a study of cytotoxic CD8 clonotypes in ibrutinib-treated CLL listed by TCRdb under 2021. Describing the broader study: The cohort was composed of under 12 relapsed/refractory and about 15 treatment-naive patients; IGHV unmutated status was identified in fewer than 18 patients. Responses were partial in some 24 patients and complete in 2; after median approximately 66 months follow-up, some 15 stayed in remission and 12 progressed. Response samples were taken after a median of approximately 12 months on treatment, ranging from about 6 to 36 months. Samples averaged roughly 260,000 productive templates and more than 85,000 productive rearrangements. Longitudinal samples were available for about 30% of the 86 trial participants. Cryopreserved peripheral blood mononuclear cells were obtained prior to treatment, at the time of response, and at either disease progression or sustained remission. Patients were still on ibrutinib when every remission and progressive disease sample was collected. The research as a whole found: An increase in clonality was observed at ibrutinib response, with clonality remaining stable during sustained remission and falling back toward baseline at progression. Public clonotypes were found to be uncommon and were observed to contract or remain stable during treatment; the increase in clonality was shown to reflect expansion of private clonotypes at ibrutinib response. Sampling times were not matched between sustained-remission and progressing patients, and lymph node repertoires were not studied. Baseline clonality was found to be higher than that of age-matched healthy donors and was strongly correlated with circulating CD8+ T-cell counts.

As for this clone: Its antigen is not yet known. Base qualities are not at hand, and no much larger clone is one base apart.

From the cysteine up to the phenylalanine, the CDR3 has a length of 18 residues. Only the CDR3 region is kept as DNA, spanning 54 bases read in frame from base 1. CDR1 and CDR2 are drawn from the germline V gene (reference sequence): LNHDA, SQIVND. V drops 4 bases and J drops 4 bases, leaving 26 bases in between. Each clonotype received, on average, about 10x coverage in deep resolution sequencing performed on a MiSeq, where the target depth lay between 1 in 1 million and 1 in 200,000 T cells. The immunoSEQ hsTCRB Kit was used to generate TCR beta libraries. Regarding the original processing steps: Data were analyzed with ImmunoSEQ Data Assistant and ImmunoSEQ Analyzer, with V, D and J genes assigned per IMGT definitions. Clonality, which ranges from 0 to 1, was calculated as one minus the normalized Shannon entropy of productive rearrangement frequencies. Only overrepresented clonotypes making up at least 0.05% of each patient's repertoire were included in the public clonotype analysis. Repertoires from about a dozen age-matched healthy donors in immuneACCESS were used as clonality controls. The table comes from immuneACCESS by way of TCRdb, which keeps in-frame sequences with V and J called. Part of the clones is missing from these tables; in studies checked, under half for an unresolved V gene and the rest for unknown reasons. The DNA was the basis for D and trimming; V, J and clone size are from that table. The sample table contains tens of thousands of clones; only one count was recorded for around two thirds of them. The ten largest clonotypes hold roughly 5.7% of the sample.

The sample's time point label, decoded: approximately 11 months on ibrutinib. For TCR beta library preparation, around 1.8 micrograms of genomic DNA were extracted from the cryopreserved PBMCs. Longitudinal blood samples from CLL patients on ibrutinib monotherapy underwent high-throughput TCR beta sequencing. The patients were enrolled in a single-center, open-label phase 2 trial of ibrutinib monotherapy. The source of this sequence is a human donor with chronic lymphocytic leukemia. In this chain, TRBV19 is recombined with TRBJ2-7, with no confidently assigned D gene. The material sequenced was PBMCs, taken after 12 months of ibrutinib treatment. Read as DNA, the sequence is TGTGCCAGTAGTACCCTATCCTCCGCCACACAAGGTAATTACGAGCAGTACTTC. It translates to CASSTLSSATQGNYEQYF.